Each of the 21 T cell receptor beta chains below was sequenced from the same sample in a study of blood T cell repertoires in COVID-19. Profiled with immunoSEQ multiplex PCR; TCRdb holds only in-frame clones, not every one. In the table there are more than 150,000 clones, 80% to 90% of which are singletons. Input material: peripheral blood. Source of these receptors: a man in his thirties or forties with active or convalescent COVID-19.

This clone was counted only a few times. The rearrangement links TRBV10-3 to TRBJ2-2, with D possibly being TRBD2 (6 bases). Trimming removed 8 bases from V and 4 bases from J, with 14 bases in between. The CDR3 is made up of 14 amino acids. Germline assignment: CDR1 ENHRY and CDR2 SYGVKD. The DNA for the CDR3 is TGTGCCATCCTAACGGGAGAAGGCACCGGGGAGCTGTTTTTT. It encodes CAILTGEGTGELFF.

The CDR3, as DNA: TGTGCCAGCAGCCAAGCTTGGGGGCAAGGGACTGAAGCTTTCTTT. Residues: CASSQAWGQGTEAFF. This chain links TRBV6-5 with TRBJ1-1, with TRBD1 as a possible D gene (6 bases). Looked up from germline, CDR1 is MNHEY and CDR2 is SVGAGI. CDR3 length equals 15 residues. V gave up 6 bases and J gave up 5 bases, with 19 bases separating them.

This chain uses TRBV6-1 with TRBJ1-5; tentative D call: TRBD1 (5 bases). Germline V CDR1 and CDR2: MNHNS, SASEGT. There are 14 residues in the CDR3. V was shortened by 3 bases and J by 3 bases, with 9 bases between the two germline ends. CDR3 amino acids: CASSDGTVNQPQHF. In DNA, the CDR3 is TGTGCCAGCAGTGACGGGACTGTCAATCAGCCCCAGCATTTT.

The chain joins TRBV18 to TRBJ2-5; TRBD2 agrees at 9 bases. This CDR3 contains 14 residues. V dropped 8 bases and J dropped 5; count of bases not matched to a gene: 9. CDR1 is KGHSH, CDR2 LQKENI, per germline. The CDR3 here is CASRSGSVMETQYF. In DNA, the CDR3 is TGTGCCAGCCGTAGCGGGAGCGTGATGGAGACCCAGTACTTC. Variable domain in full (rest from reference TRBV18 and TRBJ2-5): NAGVMQNPRHLVRRRGQEARLRCSPMKGHSHVYWYRQLPEEGLKFMVYLQKENIIDESGMPKERFSAEFPKEGPSILRIQQVVRGDSAAYFCASRSGSVMETQYFGPGTRLLVL.

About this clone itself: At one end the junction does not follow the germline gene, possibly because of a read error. The CDR3 nucleotides are TGTGCCAGCAGCGAATCGGTCCTGAGGAATGAAAAACTGTTTTTT. It codes for CASSESVLRNEKLFF. The J gene is TRBJ1-4, the V gene TRBV25-1; D gene uncertain. From germline, CDR1 is MGHDK and CDR2 SYGVNS. This CDR3 is 15 amino acids long.

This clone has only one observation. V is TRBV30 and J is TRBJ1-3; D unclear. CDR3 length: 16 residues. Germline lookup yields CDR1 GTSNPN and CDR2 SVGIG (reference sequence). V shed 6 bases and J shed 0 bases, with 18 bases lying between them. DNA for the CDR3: TGTGCCTGTACTCCTCTTCACTACGACTCTGGAAACACCATATATTTT. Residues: CACTPLHYDSGNTIYF.

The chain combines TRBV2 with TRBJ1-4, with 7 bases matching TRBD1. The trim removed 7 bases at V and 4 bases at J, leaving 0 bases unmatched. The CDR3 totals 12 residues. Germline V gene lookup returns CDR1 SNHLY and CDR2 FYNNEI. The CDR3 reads CASNRGNEKLFF. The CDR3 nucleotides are TGTGCCAGCAACAGGGGTAATGAAAAACTGTTTTTT. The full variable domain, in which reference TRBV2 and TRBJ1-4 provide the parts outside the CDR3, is EPEVTQTPSHQVTQMGQEVILRCVPISNHLYFYWYRQILGQKVEFLVSFYNNEISEKSEIFDDQFSVERPDGSNFTLKIRSTKLEDSAMYFCASNRGNEKLFFGSGTQLSVL.

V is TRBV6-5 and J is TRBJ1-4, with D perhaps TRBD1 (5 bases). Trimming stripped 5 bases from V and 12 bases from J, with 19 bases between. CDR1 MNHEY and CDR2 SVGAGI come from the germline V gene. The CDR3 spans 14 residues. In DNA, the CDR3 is TGTGCCAGCAGTCAGGATTTCAGGGAAGGTGAACTGTTTTTT. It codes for CASSQDFREGELFF.

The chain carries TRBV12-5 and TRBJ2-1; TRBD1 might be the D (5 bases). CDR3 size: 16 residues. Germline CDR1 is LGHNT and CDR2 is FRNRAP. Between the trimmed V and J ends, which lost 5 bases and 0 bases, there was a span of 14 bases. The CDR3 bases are TGTGCTAGTGGTGCCGTGTTGGACACCTCCTACAATGAGCAGTTCTTC. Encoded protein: CASGAVLDTSYNEQFF.

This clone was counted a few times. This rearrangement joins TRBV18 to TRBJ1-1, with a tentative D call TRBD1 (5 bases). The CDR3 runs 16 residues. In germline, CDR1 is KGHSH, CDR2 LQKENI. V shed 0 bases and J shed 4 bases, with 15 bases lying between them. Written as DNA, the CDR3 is TGTGCCAGCTCACCACCCAAGAGTGGCAGGGTCACTGAAGCTTTCTTT. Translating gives CASSPPKSGRVTEAFF.

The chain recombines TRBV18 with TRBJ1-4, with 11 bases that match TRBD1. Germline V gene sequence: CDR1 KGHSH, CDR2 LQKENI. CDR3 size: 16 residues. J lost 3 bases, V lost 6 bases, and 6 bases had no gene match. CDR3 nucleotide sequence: TGTGCCAGCTCCCCAGGACAGGGGGCGCCTAATGAAAAACTGTTTTTT. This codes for CASSPGQGAPNEKLFF.

This chain's CDR3 is CASSLRGGPPMNTEAFF. The CDR3 DNA follows: TGTGCCAGCAGCTTAAGAGGGGGCCCTCCAATGAACACTGAAGCTTTCTTT. The chain recombines TRBV7-3 with TRBJ1-1; TRBD1 matches 7 bases. Germline loops: CDR1 SGHTA, CDR2 FQGTGA. This CDR3 is 17 amino acids long. V was pared by 1 base and J by 0 bases, with 8 bases of the junction left unmatched.

The CDR3 DNA reads as TGTGCCAGCAGCACGAACAGGGAAGGAATAGGGGGCTACACCTTC. It translates to CASSTNREGIGGYTF. The chain carries TRBV5-6 and TRBJ1-2, with D possibly TRBD1 on 6 matching bases. The CDR3 length is 15 residues. V was shortened by 4 bases and J by 8 bases, with 21 bases between the two germline ends. From germline, CDR1 is SGHDT and CDR2 YYEEEE.

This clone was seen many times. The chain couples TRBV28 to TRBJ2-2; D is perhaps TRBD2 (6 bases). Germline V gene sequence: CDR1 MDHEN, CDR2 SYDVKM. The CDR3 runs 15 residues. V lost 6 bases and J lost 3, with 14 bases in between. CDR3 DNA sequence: TGTGCCAGCAGAAGGGACTGGGAAGACACCGGGGAGCTGTTTTTT. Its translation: CASRRDWEDTGELFF.

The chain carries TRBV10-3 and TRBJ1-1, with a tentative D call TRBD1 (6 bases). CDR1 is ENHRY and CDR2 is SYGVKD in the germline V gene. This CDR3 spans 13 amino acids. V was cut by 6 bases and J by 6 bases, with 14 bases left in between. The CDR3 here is CAISNNRGSEAFF. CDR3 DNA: TGTGCCATCAGCAATAATAGGGGGTCTGAAGCTTTCTTT.

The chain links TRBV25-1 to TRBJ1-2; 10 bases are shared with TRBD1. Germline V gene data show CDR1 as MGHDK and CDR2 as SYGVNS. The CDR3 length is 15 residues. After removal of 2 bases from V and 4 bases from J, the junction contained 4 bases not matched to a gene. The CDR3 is CASSEPGQGFYGYTF. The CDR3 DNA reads TGTGCCAGCAGTGAACCGGGACAGGGGTTCTATGGCTACACCTTC.

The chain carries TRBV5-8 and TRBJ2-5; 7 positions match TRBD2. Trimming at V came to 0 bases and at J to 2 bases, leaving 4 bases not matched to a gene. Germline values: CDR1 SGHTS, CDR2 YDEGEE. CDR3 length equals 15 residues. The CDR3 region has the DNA TGTGCCAGCAGCTTGGGGACTAGTGGGCAAGAGACCCAGTACTTC. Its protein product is CASSLGTSGQETQYF.

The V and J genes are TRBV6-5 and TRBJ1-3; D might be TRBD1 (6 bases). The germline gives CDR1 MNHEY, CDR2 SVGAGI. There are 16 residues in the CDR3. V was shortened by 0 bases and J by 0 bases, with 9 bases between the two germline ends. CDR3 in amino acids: CASSYSLTGSGNTIYF. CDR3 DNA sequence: TGTGCCAGCAGTTACTCCCTGACAGGCTCTGGAAACACCATATATTTT.

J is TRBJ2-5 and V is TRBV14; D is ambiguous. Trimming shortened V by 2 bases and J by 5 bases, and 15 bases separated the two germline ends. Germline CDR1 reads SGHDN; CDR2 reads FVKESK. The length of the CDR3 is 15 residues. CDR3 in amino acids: CASSQWLDGMETQYF. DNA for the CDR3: TGTGCCAGCAGCCAATGGCTAGATGGAATGGAGACCCAGTACTTC.

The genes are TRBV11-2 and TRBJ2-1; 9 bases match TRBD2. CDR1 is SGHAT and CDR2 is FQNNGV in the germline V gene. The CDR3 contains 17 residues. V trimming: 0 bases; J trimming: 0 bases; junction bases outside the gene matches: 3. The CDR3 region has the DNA TGTGCCAGCAGCTTAGAGCTAGCGGGGACCTCCTACAATGAGCAGTTCTTC. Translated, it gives CASSLELAGTSYNEQFF.

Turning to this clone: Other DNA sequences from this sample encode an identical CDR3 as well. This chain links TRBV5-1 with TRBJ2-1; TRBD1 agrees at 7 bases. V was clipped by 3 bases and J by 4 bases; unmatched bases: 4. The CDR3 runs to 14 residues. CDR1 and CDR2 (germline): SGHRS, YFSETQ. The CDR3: CASSSGTDYNEQFF. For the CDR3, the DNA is TGCGCCAGCAGCTCAGGGACAGATTACAATGAGCAGTTCTTC.